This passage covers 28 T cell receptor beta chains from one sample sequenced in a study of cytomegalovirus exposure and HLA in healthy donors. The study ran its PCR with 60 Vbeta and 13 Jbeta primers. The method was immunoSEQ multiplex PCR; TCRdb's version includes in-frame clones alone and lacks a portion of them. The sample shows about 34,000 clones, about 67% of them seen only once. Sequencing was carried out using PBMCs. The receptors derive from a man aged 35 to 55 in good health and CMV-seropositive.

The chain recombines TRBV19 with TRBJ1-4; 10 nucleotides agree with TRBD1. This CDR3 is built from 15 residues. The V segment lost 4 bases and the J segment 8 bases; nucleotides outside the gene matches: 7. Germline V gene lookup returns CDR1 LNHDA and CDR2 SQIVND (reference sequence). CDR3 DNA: TGTGCCAGTAGTACCCGGACAGGGGGAGGGGAAAAACTGTTTTTT. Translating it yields CASSTRTGGGEKLFF.

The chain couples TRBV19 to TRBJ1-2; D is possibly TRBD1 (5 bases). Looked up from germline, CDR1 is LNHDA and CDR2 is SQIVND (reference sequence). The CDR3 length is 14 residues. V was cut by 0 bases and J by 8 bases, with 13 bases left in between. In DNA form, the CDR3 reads TGTGCCAGTAGTATAGAAGAAAGGGGTGGAGGCTACACCTTC. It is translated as CASSIEERGGGYTF. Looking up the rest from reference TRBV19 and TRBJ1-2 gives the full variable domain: DGGITQSPKYLFRKEGQNVTLSCEQNLNHDAMYWYRQDPGQGLRLIYYSQIVNDFQKGDIAEGYSVSREKKESFPLTVTSAQKNPTAFYLCASSIEERGGGYTFGSGTRLTVV.

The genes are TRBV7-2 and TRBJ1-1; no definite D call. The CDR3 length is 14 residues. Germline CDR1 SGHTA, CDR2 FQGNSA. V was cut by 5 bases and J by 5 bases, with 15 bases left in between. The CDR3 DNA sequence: TGTGCCAGCAGCCCGAGAACGGGGAGGACTGAAGCTTTCTTT. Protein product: CASSPRTGRTEAFF.

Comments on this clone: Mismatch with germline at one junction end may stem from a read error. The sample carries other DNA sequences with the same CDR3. The CDR3 DNA sequence: TGTGCCAGTAGCTTACCCGGCGGGACAGTAAATAATTCACCCCTCCACTTT. Translation: CASSLPGGTVNNSPLHF. The V call is TRBV7-9, the J call TRBJ1-6; TRBD1 aligns across 7 bases. Germline V lookup: CDR1 SEHNR, CDR2 FQNEAQ (reference sequence). This CDR3 contains 17 residues.

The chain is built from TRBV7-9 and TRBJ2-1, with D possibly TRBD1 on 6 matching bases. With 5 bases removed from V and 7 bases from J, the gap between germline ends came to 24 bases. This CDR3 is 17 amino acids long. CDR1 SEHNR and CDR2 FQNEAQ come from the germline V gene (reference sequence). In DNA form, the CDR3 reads TGTGCCAGCAGCCCACCAGAGGGGGTCTTAACGAGAAATGAGCAGTTCTTC. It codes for CASSPPEGVLTRNEQFF.

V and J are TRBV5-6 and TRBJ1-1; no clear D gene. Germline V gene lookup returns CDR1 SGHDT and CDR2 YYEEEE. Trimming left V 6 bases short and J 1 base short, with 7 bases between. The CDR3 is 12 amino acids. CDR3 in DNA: TGTGCCAGCAAGGAGGCGAACACTGAAGCTTTCTTT. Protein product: CASKEANTEAFF.

The CDR3 protein is CASSFQGATDTQYF. In DNA form, the CDR3 reads TGTGCCAGCAGCTTTCAGGGGGCAACGGATACGCAGTATTTT. The rearrangement joins TRBV11-2 to TRBJ2-3, with TRBD1 matching over 8 bases. There are 14 residues in the CDR3. V shed 3 bases and J 6 bases; nucleotides not matched to a gene: 5. Germline CDR1 and CDR2: SGHAT and FQNNGV.

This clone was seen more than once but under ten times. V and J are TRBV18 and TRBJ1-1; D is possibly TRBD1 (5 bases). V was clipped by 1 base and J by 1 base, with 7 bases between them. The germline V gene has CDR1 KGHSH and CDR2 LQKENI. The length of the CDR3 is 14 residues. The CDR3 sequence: CASSPQGKNTEAFF. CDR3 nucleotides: TGTGCCAGCTCACCACAGGGGAAGAACACTGAAGCTTTCTTT.

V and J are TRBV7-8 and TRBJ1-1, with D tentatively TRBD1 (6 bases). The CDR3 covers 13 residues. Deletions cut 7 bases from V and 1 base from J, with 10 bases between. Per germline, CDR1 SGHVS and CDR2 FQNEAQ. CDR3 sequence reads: CASNRQANTEAFF. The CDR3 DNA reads TGTGCCAGCAACCGACAGGCGAACACTGAAGCTTTCTTT.

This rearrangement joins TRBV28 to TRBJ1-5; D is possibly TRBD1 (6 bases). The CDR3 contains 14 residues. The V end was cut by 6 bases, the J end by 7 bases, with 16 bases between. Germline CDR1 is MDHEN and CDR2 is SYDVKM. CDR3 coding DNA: TGTGCCAGCAGCCTAATACAGGGAACCCAGCCCCAGCATTTT. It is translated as CASSLIQGTQPQHF. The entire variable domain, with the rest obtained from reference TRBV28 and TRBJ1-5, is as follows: DVKVTQSSRYLVKRTGEKVFLECVQDMDHENMFWYRQDPGLGLRLIYFSYDVKMKEKGDIPEGYSVSREKKERFSLILESASTNQTSMYLCASSLIQGTQPQHFGDGTRLSIL.

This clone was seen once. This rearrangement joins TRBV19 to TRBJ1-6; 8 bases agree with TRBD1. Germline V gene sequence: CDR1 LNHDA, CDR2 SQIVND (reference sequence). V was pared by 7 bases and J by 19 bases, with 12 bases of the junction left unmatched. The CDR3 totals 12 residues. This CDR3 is CASTSMGQAVHF. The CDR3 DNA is TGTGCCAGTACTAGCATGGGACAGGCAGTACACTTT.

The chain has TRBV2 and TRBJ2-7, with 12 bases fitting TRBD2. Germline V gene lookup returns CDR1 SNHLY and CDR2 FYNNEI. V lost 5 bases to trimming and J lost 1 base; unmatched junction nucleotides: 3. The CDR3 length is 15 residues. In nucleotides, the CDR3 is TGTGCCAGCAGTATTACTAGCGGGGGGTCCTACGAGCAGTACTTC. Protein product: CASSITSGGSYEQYF.

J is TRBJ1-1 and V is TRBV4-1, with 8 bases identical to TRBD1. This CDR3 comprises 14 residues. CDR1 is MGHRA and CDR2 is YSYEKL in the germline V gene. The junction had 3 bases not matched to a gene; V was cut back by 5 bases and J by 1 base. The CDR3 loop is CASSIQGENTEAFF. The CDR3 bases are TGCGCCAGCAGCATACAGGGGGAGAACACTGAAGCTTTCTTT.

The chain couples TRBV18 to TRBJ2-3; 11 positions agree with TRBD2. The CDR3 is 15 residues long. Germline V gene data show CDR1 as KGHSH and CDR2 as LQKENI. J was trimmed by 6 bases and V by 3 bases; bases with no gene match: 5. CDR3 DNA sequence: TGTGCCAGCTCACCCGGGCTAGCGGGGGGCGATACGCAGTATTTT. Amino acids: CASSPGLAGGDTQYF.

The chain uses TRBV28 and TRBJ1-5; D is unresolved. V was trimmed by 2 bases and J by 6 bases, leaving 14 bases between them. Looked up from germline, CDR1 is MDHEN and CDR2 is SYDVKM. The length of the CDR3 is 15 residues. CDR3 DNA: TGTGCCAGCAGTTTAAGGAGGACTGTGGGTCAGCCCCAGCATTTT. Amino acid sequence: CASSLRRTVGQPQHF.

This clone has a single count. The CDR3 DNA follows: TGCAGCGTTGGGGGCAGGGGGACAGATACGCAGTATTTT. This gives the protein CSVGGRGTDTQYF. V usage is TRBV29-1 and J usage is TRBJ2-3; 7 bases agree with TRBD1. Trimming removed 4 bases from V and 3 bases from J; junction bases left unmatched: 4. The CDR3 runs to 13 residues. CDR1 is SQVTM and CDR2 is ANQGSEA in the germline V gene.

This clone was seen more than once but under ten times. CDR3: CASSLGRVSNSPLHF. As DNA, the CDR3 is TGTGCCAGCAGCTTAGGCAGGGTATCAAATTCACCCCTCCACTTT. The rearrangement links TRBV13 to TRBJ1-6; D perhaps matches TRBD1 (5 bases). The CDR3 is 15 amino acids. Germline V gene lookup returns CDR1 PRHDT and CDR2 FYEKMQ (reference sequence). Between the trimmed V and J ends, which lost 0 bases and 7 bases, there was a span of 10 bases.

The CDR3 coding sequence is TGTGCCAGCAGCCGCAACAGGGGGCCCTACGAGCAGTACTTC. It yields the protein CASSRNRGPYEQYF. V usage is TRBV7-2 and J usage is TRBJ2-5; 9 bases are a match to TRBD1. The DNA end favors TRBJ2-7, so the J call may be wrong. In germline, CDR1 is SGHTA, CDR2 FQGNSA. There are 14 residues in the CDR3.

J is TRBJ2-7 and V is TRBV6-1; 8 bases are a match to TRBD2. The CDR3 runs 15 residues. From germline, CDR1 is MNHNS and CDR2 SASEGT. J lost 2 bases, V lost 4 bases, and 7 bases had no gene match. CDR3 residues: CASSVAAGAPYEQYF. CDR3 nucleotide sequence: TGTGCCAGCAGTGTAGCAGCGGGGGCCCCCTACGAGCAGTACTTC.

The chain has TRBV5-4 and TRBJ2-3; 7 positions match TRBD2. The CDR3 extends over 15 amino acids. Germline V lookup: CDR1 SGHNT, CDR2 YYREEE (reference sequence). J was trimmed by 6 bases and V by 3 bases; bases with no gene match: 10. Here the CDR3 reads CASSSTGTTSDTQYF. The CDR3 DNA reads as TGTGCCAGCAGCTCCACCGGGACTACGTCCGATACGCAGTATTTT.

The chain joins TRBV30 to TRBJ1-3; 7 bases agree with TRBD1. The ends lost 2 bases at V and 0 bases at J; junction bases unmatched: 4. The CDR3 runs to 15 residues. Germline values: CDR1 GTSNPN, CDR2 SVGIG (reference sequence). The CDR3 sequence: CAWSSGDSSGNTIYF. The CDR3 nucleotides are TGTGCCTGGAGTTCCGGGGACAGCTCTGGAAACACCATATATTTT.

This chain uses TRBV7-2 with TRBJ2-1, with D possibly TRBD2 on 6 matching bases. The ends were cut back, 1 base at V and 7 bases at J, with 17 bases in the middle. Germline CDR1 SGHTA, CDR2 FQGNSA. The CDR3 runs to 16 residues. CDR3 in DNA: TGTGCCAGCAGCTTAGATAGTGGGGGGAGGTCTAATGAGCAGTTCTTC. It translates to CASSLDSGGRSNEQFF.

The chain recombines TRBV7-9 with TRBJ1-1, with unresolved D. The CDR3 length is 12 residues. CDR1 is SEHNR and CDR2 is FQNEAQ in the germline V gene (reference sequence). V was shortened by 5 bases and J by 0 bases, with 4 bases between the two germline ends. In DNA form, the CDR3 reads TGTGCCAGCAGCCTCTTGAACACTGAAGCTTTCTTT. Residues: CASSLLNTEAFF.

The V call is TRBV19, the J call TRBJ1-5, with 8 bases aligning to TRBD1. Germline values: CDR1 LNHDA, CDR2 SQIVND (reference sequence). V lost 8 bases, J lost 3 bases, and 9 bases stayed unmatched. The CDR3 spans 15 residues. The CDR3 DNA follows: TGTGCCAGTTCTCCTCTGGACAGGGACAATCAGCCCCAGCATTTT. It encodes CASSPLDRDNQPQHF.

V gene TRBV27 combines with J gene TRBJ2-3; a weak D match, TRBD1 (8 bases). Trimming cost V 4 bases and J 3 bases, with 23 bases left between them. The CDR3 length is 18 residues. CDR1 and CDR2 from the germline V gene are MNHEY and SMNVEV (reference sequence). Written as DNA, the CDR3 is TGTGCCAGCAGTTCTCGACAGGGGCGGGGGATGGGAACAGATACGCAGTATTTT. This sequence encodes CASSSRQGRGMGTDTQYF.

CDR3 loop: CASRRMERGSFHEQYF. The CDR3 DNA is TGTGCCAGCCGCCGGATGGAGCGGGGCAGCTTCCACGAGCAGTACTTC. The rearrangement joins TRBV13 to TRBJ2-7, with TRBD2 identical over 7 bases. The CDR3 is 16 residues long. With 8 bases clipped from V and 5 bases from J, the junction kept 18 bases outside the gene matches. Germline V CDR1 and CDR2: PRHDT, FYEKMQ (reference sequence).

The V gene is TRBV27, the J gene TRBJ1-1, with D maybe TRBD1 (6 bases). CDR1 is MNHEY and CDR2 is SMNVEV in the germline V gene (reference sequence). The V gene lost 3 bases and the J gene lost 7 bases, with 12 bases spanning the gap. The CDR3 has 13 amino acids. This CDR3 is CASSLWGQGEAFF. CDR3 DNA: TGTGCCAGCAGTTTGTGGGGGCAGGGTGAAGCTTTCTTT.

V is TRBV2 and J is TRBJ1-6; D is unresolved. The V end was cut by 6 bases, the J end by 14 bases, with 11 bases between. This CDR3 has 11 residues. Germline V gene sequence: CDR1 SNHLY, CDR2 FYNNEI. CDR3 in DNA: TGTGCCAGCAGACAGTGGTCCACCCTCCACTTT. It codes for CASRQWSTLHF.